Listed below are T cell receptor beta chains from one sample, sequenced in a study of response to subunit inactivated influenza vaccine. MiXCR, applied by TCRdb to the RT-PCR reads, yields one record per CDR3 protein. Here the sample spans about 620,000 distinct CDR3 sequences, about an eighth being singletons. The material sequenced was PBMCs from blood, taken on the day of vaccination. Receptor source: a man aged 50 to 59 who received an inactivated influenza vaccine. CDR3s include the opening cysteine and the closing phenylalanine or tryptophan. The order of the fields is V gene, clone size, J gene, D gene, CDR3 protein, CDR3 DNA. D genes are given only for firm matches. A row's size may be missing; if present it is once, few, many or a size class.

>TRBV27|NA|TRBJ2-7|NA
CASSLALGPSLYEQYF
TGTGCCAGCAGTTTGGCCCTAGGACCGTCGCTCTACGAGCAGTACTTC
>TRBV12-3/TRBV12-4|many|TRBJ2-6|NA
CASSRTGANVLTF
TGTGCCAGCAGCAGGACTGGGGCCAACGTCCTGACTTTC
>TRBV10-3|few|TRBJ2-3|TRBD1
CAISYTGQGTDTQYF
TGTGCCATCAGTTACACGGGACAGGGTACAGATACGCAGTATTTT
>TRBV7-2|few|TRBJ2-1|TRBD2
CASSLGSGGNYNEQFF
TGTGCCAGCAGCTTAGGAAGCGGGGGGAATTACAATGAGCAGTTCTTC
>TRBV28|few|TRBJ2-1|NA
CASSSVQGLGEQFF
TGTGCCAGCAGTTCCGTACAGGGTCTGGGTGAGCAGTTCTTC
>TRBV12-3/TRBV12-4|few|TRBJ2-3|TRBD2
CASRPSGGPNTQYF
TGTGCCAGCAGACCAAGCGGGGGGCCCAATACGCAGTATTTT
>TRBV6-1|NA|TRBJ2-7|NA
CASSLTRDGSYEQYF
TGTGCCAGCAGTCTTACCCGGGACGGTTCCTACGAGCAGTACTTC
>TRBV7-2|few|TRBJ2-1|NA
CASSLDQYNEQFF
TGTGCCAGCAGCTTAGACCAATACAATGAGCAGTTCTTC
>TRBV10-3|NA|TRBJ2-7|TRBD1
CAISSNRGGSYEQYF
TGTGCCATCAGTTCCAACAGGGGCGGATCCTACGAGCAGTACTTC
>TRBV7-9|many|TRBJ2-1|TRBD2
CASSLGRGGGSYNEQFF
TGTGCCAGCAGCTTAGGTCGGGGCGGGGGAAGCTACAATGAGCAGTTCTTC
>TRBV20-1|few|TRBJ2-1|NA
CSAATVSYNEQFF
TGCAGTGCCGCGACAGTTTCCTACAATGAGCAGTTCTTC
>TRBV2|medium-sized|TRBJ2-1|TRBD2
CACCFGPVGGRIPYNEQFF
TGTGCCTGCTGTTTCGGGCCTGTCGGCGGGAGGATACCCTACAATGAGCAGTTCTTC
>TRBV6-2/TRBV6-3|many|TRBJ2-3|NA
CASSYSLYLAERTDTQYF
TGTGCCAGCAGTTACTCCTTATACTTAGCGGAACGCACAGATACGCAGTATTTT
>TRBV13|NA|TRBJ2-5|NA
CASSSRDPETQYF
TGTGCCAGCAGCTCCCGGGACCCAGAGACCCAGTACTTC
>TRBV14|few|TRBJ2-2|NA
CASSQDWSTGELFF
TGTGCCAGCAGCCAAGATTGGAGCACCGGGGAGCTGTTTTTT
>TRBV6-2/TRBV6-3|NA|TRBJ2-7|NA
CASSYSTRVPTGEQYF
TGTGCCAGCAGTTACTCGACCCGGGTCCCTACCGGGGAGCAGTACTTC
>TRBV6-2/TRBV6-3|few|TRBJ2-7|NA
CASHPKIRGFGSYEQYF
TGTGCCAGCCACCCGAAGATCAGGGGATTTGGATCCTACGAGCAGTACTTC
>TRBV4-3|few|TRBJ1-2|TRBD1
CASSQEGQGSGGYTF
TGCGCCAGCAGCCAAGAAGGACAGGGCAGCGGCGGCTACACCTTC
>TRBV9|NA|TRBJ2-1|NA
CASSPNPGDYNEQFF
TGTGCCAGCAGCCCAAACCCCGGGGACTACAATGAGCAGTTCTTC
>TRBV5-1|few|TRBJ1-1|NA
CASSQQGLNTEAFF
TGCGCCAGCAGCCAACAGGGTCTGAACACTGAAGCTTTCTTT
>TRBV12-3/TRBV12-4|many|TRBJ1-4|NA
CASRGWSNEKLFF
TGTGCCAGCCGGGGTTGGTCTAATGAAAAACTGTTTTTT
>TRBV6-5|many|TRBJ2-1|NA
CASSYSIPGGRTYNEQFF
TGTGCCAGCAGTTACTCGATCCCCGGGGGCCGAACCTACAATGAGCAGTTCTTC
>TRBV12-3/TRBV12-4|once|TRBJ2-6|NA
CAFSLNRVWMSGANVLTF
TGTGCCTTCAGTTTAAACAGGGTATGGATGTCTGGGGCCAACGTCCTGACTTTC
>TRBV29-1|NA|TRBJ1-1|NA
CSVAQLMNTEAFF
TGCAGCGTTGCCCAATTAATGAACACTGAAGCTTTCTTT
>TRBV25-1|NA|TRBJ1-1|NA
CASSESAWDTEAFF
TGTGCCAGCAGTGAATCGGCCTGGGACACTGAAGCTTTCTTT
>TRBV28|NA|TRBJ2-7|NA
CASSLYPTGVQYF
TGTGCCAGCAGTCTATACCCGACAGGAGTACAGTACTTC
>TRBV7-2|few|TRBJ1-6|NA
CASSPAEAENSPLHF
TGTGCCAGCAGCCCGGCGGAGGCCGAGAATTCACCCCTCCACTTT
>TRBV30|NA|TRBJ2-5|NA
CAWRTRKGGETQYF
TGTGCCTGGAGGACTCGAAAGGGAGGCGAGACCCAGTACTTC
>TRBV6-5|NA|TRBJ2-3|NA
CASSYSRSVLGTDTQYF
TGTGCCAGCAGTTACTCGCGATCCGTCCTGGGGACAGATACGCAGTATTTT
>TRBV5-1|few|TRBJ2-3|NA
CASSSPGSTDTQYF
TGCGCCAGCAGCTCACCCGGAAGCACAGATACGCAGTATTTT
>TRBV11-2|many|TRBJ2-5|NA
CASSLGTRVRETQYF
TGTGCCAGCAGCTTAGGGACCAGGGTTAGGGAGACCCAGTACTTC
>TRBV20-1|NA|TRBJ2-4|NA
CSARDLSGDYVIQYF
TGCAGTGCTAGAGATCTATCGGGGGATTATGTCATTCAGTACTTC
>TRBV20-1|many|TRBJ2-7|TRBD1
CSATVTGQPYEQYF
TGCAGTGCTACTGTTACGGGACAGCCCTACGAGCAGTACTTC
>TRBV27|few|TRBJ1-1|NA
CASSTQELNTEAFF
TGTGCCAGCAGTACTCAGGAATTGAACACTGAAGCTTTCTTT
>TRBV12-3/TRBV12-4|few|TRBJ1-2|TRBD1
CASSLYRDGRGDGYTF
TGTGCCAGCAGTTTATATAGGGATGGCAGGGGGGACGGCTACACCTTC
>TRBV11-1|NA|TRBJ2-3|TRBD2
CASSFPDRIAGGPEDTQYF
TGTGCCAGCAGCTTTCCTGACAGGATAGCGGGAGGGCCTGAGGATACGCAGTATTTT
>TRBV6-4|few|TRBJ2-7|NA
CASSDPGACSYEQYF
TGTGCCAGCAGTGATCCGGGGGCCTGCTCCTACGAGCAGTACTTC
>TRBV7-9|NA|TRBJ2-7|TRBD2
CASSRDYDEQYF
TGTGCCAGCAGCCGGGACTACGACGAGCAGTACTTC
>TRBV6-1|NA|TRBJ2-3|NA
CASRDKTGSTDTQYF
TGTGCCAGCAGGGATAAAACGGGTAGCACAGATACGCAGTATTTT
>TRBV10-3|NA|TRBJ2-1|NA
CAISPAGWGYNEQFF
TGTGCCATCAGCCCCGCGGGGTGGGGTTACAATGAGCAGTTCTTC
>TRBV4-3|many|TRBJ2-1|TRBD2
CASSDYGGGYNEQFF
TGCGCCAGCAGCGATTACGGGGGGGGATACAATGAGCAGTTCTTC